Listed below are T cell receptor beta chains from one sample, sequenced in a study of blood T cell repertoires in COVID-19. The table came from immunoSEQ multiplex PCR; TCRdb's copy has only in-frame clones and leaves some out. Altogether roughly 140,000 clones are present, approximately 83% being singletons, with the ten largest covering 8%. The sample was peripheral blood. Receptors were obtained from a woman aged 55-75 years with COVID-19, enrolled during active disease. Both conserved end residues are part of each CDR3. Fields, in order: J gene, clone size, V gene, D gene, CDR3 protein, CDR3 DNA. A D gene is named only where the DNA matches it firmly. Clone size is not always given. Where it is, it says once, few, many or a class for expanded clones.

TRBJ2-3 few TRBV6-2/TRBV6-3 TRBD2 CASSSAGGNTQYF TGTGCCAGCAGCTCCGCGGGGGGTAATACGCAGTATTTT
TRBJ2-5 - TRBV5-1 TRBD1 CASSLSGQGAKTQYF TGCGCCAGCAGCCTGTCGGGACAGGGGGCAAAGACCCAGTACTTC
TRBJ2-5 once TRBV6-5 TRBD1 CASKRQGARETQYF TGTGCCAGCAAAAGACAGGGGGCGCGGGAGACCCAGTACTTC
TRBJ1-1 - TRBV3-1/TRBV3-2 - CASTPKAGMNTEAFF TGTGCCAGCACCCCGAAAGCAGGAATGAACACTGAAGCTTTCTTT
TRBJ1-4 - TRBV15 - CATSPGGDYEKLFF TGTGCCACCAGCCCTGGAGGGGATTATGAAAAACTGTTTTTT
TRBJ1-2 - TRBV19 TRBD1 CASSILRDSNYGYTF TGTGCCAGTAGTATACTCCGGGACAGTAACTATGGCTACACCTTC
TRBJ1-4 - TRBV9 TRBD1 CASSVSGTGEEKLFF TGTGCCAGCAGCGTATCCGGGACAGGGGAAGAAAAACTGTTTTTT
TRBJ1-5 - TRBV3-1/TRBV3-2 - CASSQRTGSYQPQHF TGTGCCAGCAGCCAGCGCACGGGGTCCTATCAGCCCCAGCATTTT
TRBJ1-6 few TRBV6-5 - CASSPVRLNSPLHF TGTGCCAGCAGCCCGGTTCGTTTGAATTCACCCCTCCACTTT
TRBJ2-6 - TRBV11-3 - CASSATGSSGANVLTF TGTGCCAGCAGCGCGACAGGTAGCTCTGGGGCCAACGTCCTGACTTTC
TRBJ2-3 - TRBV19 - CASRAGVNSYTDTQYF TGTGCCTCGAGGGCAGGGGTCAACAGCTACACAGATACGCAGTATTTT
TRBJ2-2 - TRBV3-1/TRBV3-2 TRBD1 CASSQTPRGQVFIGELFF TGTGCCAGCAGCCAAACCCCCCGGGGACAGGTGTTCATCGGGGAGCTGTTTTTT
TRBJ2-5 - TRBV28 - CASTTGEKTQYF TGTGCCAGCACTACAGGCGAAAAGACCCAGTACTTC
TRBJ2-7 - TRBV7-7 TRBD2 CASSPSGERGSYEQYF TGTGCTAGCAGCCCGAGCGGGGAGAGAGGCTCCTACGAGCAGTACTTC
TRBJ2-1 - TRBV27 - CASSLGGNEQFF TGTGCCAGCAGTTTAGGCGGGAATGAGCAGTTCTTC
TRBJ1-5 few TRBV6-2/TRBV6-3 - CASSYRGGRGQPQHF TGTGCCAGCAGTTATCGGGGGGGTCGGGGTCAGCCCCAGCATTTT
TRBJ1-1 medium-sized TRBV4-1 - CASSHSAAGNTEAFF TGCGCCAGCAGCCACTCCGCGGCGGGGAACACTGAAGCTTTCTTT
TRBJ2-3 - TRBV5-4 TRBD2 CASRSGTSNTRDTQYF TGTGCCAGCAGATCCGGGACTAGCAACACCCGGGATACGCAGTATTTT
TRBJ1-2 - TRBV14 - CASSQSGGADGYTF TGTGCCAGCAGCCAATCGGGAGGGGCCGATGGCTACACCTTC
TRBJ1-5 once TRBV5-1 TRBD1 CASSLAGGLNQPQHF TGCGCCAGCAGCTTGGCAGGGGGGCTGAATCAGCCCCAGCATTTT
TRBJ1-1 - TRBV9 TRBD1 CASSRRPGQGMLGGMNTEAFF TGTGCCAGCAGCAGACGTCCGGGACAGGGGATGTTGGGGGGTATGAACACTGAAGCTTTCTTT
TRBJ1-3 - TRBV10-2 - CASSMRSGDGNTIYF TGCGCCAGCAGTATGAGATCGGGGGACGGAAACACCATATATTTT
TRBJ1-1 - TRBV14 TRBD1 CASSPRTGTLEAFF TGTGCCAGCAGCCCTCGGACAGGTACTCTTGAAGCTTTCTTT
TRBJ1-4 - TRBV6-5 TRBD1 CASSPGTGNEKLFF TGTGCCAGCAGTCCTGGGACAGGGAACGAAAAACTGTTTTTT
TRBJ1-1 - TRBV3-1/TRBV3-2 - CASSQPRSEAFF TGTGCCAGCAGCCAACCCAGGTCTGAAGCTTTCTTT
TRBJ1-1 - TRBV30 TRBD1 CAWSRDRAITEAFF TGTGCCTGGAGTCGGGACAGGGCCATTACTGAAGCTTTCTTT
TRBJ1-1 - TRBV27 TRBD1 CASSQRGLGGTEAFF TGTGCCAGTTCCCAGAGGGGGCTGGGGGGAACTGAAGCTTTCTTT
TRBJ2-3 - TRBV5-1 TRBD2 CASSLLAGSGRDMQYF TGCGCCAGCAGCTTACTAGCGGGGTCAGGGCGAGATATGCAGTATTTT
TRBJ2-1 - TRBV30 TRBD2 CAWSVPGTSGVKFF TGTGCCTGGAGTGTACCCGGGACTAGCGGGGTAAAGTTCTTC
TRBJ1-1 - TRBV7-8 - CASSLALTGLNTEAFF TGTGCCAGCAGCTTAGCGCTTACAGGTTTGAACACTGAAGCTTTCTTT
TRBJ2-3 few TRBV4-1 - CASSQGLEATDTQYF TGCGCCAGCAGCCAAGGCCTAGAGGCCACAGATACGCAGTATTTT
TRBJ2-3 once TRBV6-5 TRBD2 CASSYSGGTDTQYF TGTGCCAGCAGTTACAGCGGGGGCACAGATACGCAGTATTTT
TRBJ1-3 - TRBV9 TRBD1 CASSVDRGLGNTIYF TGTGCCAGCAGCGTGGACAGGGGGCTTGGAAACACCATATATTTT
TRBJ1-1 - TRBV7-3 TRBD1 CASSLKGRGSLNTEAFF TGTGCCAGCAGCTTAAAAGGCAGGGGGTCCTTGAACACTGAAGCTTTCTTT
TRBJ1-6 few TRBV4-2 - CASSQSGGPDNSPLHF TGTGCCAGCAGCCAGTCCGGGGGGCCGGATAATTCACCCCTCCACTTT
TRBJ1-1 - TRBV19 - CASSRLNTEAFF TGTGCCAGTAGTAGACTAAACACTGAAGCTTTCTTT
TRBJ2-3 - TRBV29-1 TRBD2 CSVGTRLTDTQYF TGCAGCGTGGGGACTAGGCTCACAGATACGCAGTATTTT
TRBJ1-4 - TRBV30 - CAWNRAANEKLFF TGTGCCTGGAACAGGGCCGCTAATGAAAAACTGTTTTTT
TRBJ2-3 - TRBV9 TRBD1 CASSGQGTTGDTQYF TGTGCCAGCAGCGGACAGGGGACAACAGGGGATACGCAGTATTTT
TRBJ1-1 - TRBV29-1 - CSVRTGDLSEAFF TGCAGCGTACGTACGGGGGACTTATCTGAAGCTTTCTTT
TRBJ1-6 few TRBV5-1 - CASSLNPKGQDSPLHF TGCGCCAGCAGCTTGAACCCCAAGGGGCAGGATTCACCCCTCCACTTT
TRBJ1-1 - TRBV18 - CASSPAGGGFGTEAFF TGTGCCAGCTCCCCCGCGGGTGGGGGGTTTGGGACTGAAGCTTTCTTT
TRBJ2-3 - TRBV6-4 - CASTPGGTGTDTQYF TGTGCCAGCACCCCAGGGGGGACGGGCACAGATACGCAGTATTTT
TRBJ1-1 once TRBV5-6 - CASSLVGGEGMNTEAFF TGTGCCAGCAGCTTGGTCGGTGGGGAGGGCATGAACACTGAAGCTTTCTTT
TRBJ2-1 - TRBV6-6 TRBD2 CASSLGLAGGEQFF TGTGCCAGCAGTTTAGGACTAGCGGGGGGGGAGCAGTTCTTC
TRBJ1-5 - TRBV19 - CASSIGAGNQPQHF TGTGCCAGTAGTATTGGGGCAGGGAACCAGCCCCAGCATTTT
TRBJ2-7 - TRBV7-8 - CASSQQISYEQYF TGTGCCAGCAGCCAACAAATCTCCTACGAGCAGTACTTC
TRBJ2-1 once TRBV4-2 TRBD2 CASSQDGWEGLAGFNEQFF TGTGCCAGCAGCCAAGATGGGTGGGAGGGACTAGCGGGTTTCAATGAGCAGTTCTTC
TRBJ2-7 few TRBV6-5 - CASSRTAGRRNIF TGTGCCAGCAGTCGAACTGCGGGACGCCGTAACATCTTC
TRBJ2-1 - TRBV4-2 TRBD2 CASSLELAGALSNNEQFF TGTGCCAGCAGCCTAGAACTAGCGGGGGCCCTCTCGAACAATGAGCAGTTCTTC
TRBJ2-2 - TRBV20-1 - CSASTSWTSNTGELFF TGCAGTGCTAGTACCTCGTGGACTTCGAACACCGGGGAGCTGTTTTTT
TRBJ2-1 - TRBV9 - CASSVVMVDEQFF TGTGCCAGCAGCGTAGTAATGGTAGATGAGCAGTTCTTC
TRBJ1-5 - TRBV7-6 TRBD1 CASSPGVRGPNNQPQHF TGTGCCAGCAGCCCAGGGGTGAGGGGGCCCAACAATCAGCCCCAGCATTTT
TRBJ2-6 - TRBV3-1/TRBV3-2 - CASSQGGGGGRSGANVLTF TGTGCCAGCAGCCAAGGCGGTGGCGGGGGCCGCTCTGGGGCCAACGTCCTGACTTTC